This T cell receptor (beta chain) was captured in a study of cytomegalovirus exposure and HLA in healthy donors. Study findings and constraints: It was 150 to 200 TCR beta chains that were listed as cytomegalovirus-associated. There was a cluster of highly shared sequence variants that was likely a sequencing artifact. Most CMV-associated TCR beta chains appeared HLA-restricted in a later analysis.

Amplification used 60 Vbeta primers and 13 Jbeta primers. TCRdb keeps only in-frame clones here, not all; method: immunoSEQ multiplex PCR. The data hold 70,000 to 100,000 clones, with approximately 71% observed a single time. Remarks on this clone: The target antigen is unknown.

Trimming pared 2 bases from V and 5 bases from J, leaving 16 bases between. CDR3 size: 15 residues. The germline V gene has CDR1 MGHDK and CDR2 SYGVNS. The chain has TRBV25-1 and TRBJ2-7; TRBD2 is a possible D gene (5 bases). This clonotype was sampled from a man aged 50-59 years in good health and CMV-seronegative. The sample consisted of PBMCs. The CDR3 here is CASSEIRLRDHEQYV. In nucleotides, the CDR3 is TGTGCCAGCAGTGAAATCCGACTCCGGGATCACGAGCAGTACGTC.